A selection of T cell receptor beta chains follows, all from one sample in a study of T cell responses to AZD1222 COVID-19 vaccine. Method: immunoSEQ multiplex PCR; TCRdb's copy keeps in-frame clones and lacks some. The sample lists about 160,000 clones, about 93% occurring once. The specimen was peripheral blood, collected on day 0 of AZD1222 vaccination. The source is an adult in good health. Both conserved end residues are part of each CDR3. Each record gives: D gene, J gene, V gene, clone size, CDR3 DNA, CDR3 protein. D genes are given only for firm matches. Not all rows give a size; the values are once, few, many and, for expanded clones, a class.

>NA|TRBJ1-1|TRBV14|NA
TGTGCCAGCAGCCCACACCGGCGAGACACTGAAGCTTTCTTT
CASSPHRRDTEAFF
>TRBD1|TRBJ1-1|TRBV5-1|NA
TGCGCCAGCAGCCCCGGGACAGGGATAAACACTGAAGCTTTCTTT
CASSPGTGINTEAFF
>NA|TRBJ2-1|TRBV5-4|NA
TGTGCCAGCAGCAATCAGGGGGGATCCTACAATGAGCAGTTCTTC
CASSNQGGSYNEQFF
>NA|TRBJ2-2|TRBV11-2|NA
TGTGCCAGCAGCTTAACAGGGAGGCCGGTCGCCGGGGAGCTGTTTTTT
CASSLTGRPVAGELFF
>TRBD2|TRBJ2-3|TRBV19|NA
TGTGCCAGTAGTAGTGGGTTAGCGGGGGCCTATAATACGCAGTATTTT
CASSSGLAGAYNTQYF
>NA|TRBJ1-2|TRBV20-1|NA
TGCAGTGCTAGTGAGGGGGGCTATGGCTACACCTTC
CSASEGGYGYTF
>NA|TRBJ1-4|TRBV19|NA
TGTGCCAGTAGTATGGGCCACAGGGAAGTGGGAAAACTGTTTTTT
CASSMGHREVGKLFF
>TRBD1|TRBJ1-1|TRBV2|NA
TGTGCCAGCAGTGGACAGGGCGGGGGGCTAAGGGCTGAAGCTTTCTTT
CASSGQGGGLRAEAFF
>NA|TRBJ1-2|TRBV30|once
TGTGCCTGGTTCAGGTCGGGAGTATATGGCTACACCTTC
CAWFRSGVYGYTF
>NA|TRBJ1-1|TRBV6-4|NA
TGTGCCAGCAGTGAAGACACACGGAGCACTGAAGCTTTCTTT
CASSEDTRSTEAFF
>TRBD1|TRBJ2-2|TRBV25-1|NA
TGTGCCAGCAGTGAATTTACAGGGGTGGGGGAGCTGTTTTTT
CASSEFTGVGELFF
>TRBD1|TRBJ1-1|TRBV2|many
TGTGCCAGCAGGGGGACAGCGAAGGACACTGAAGCTTTCTTT
CASRGTAKDTEAFF
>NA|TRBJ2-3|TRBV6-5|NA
TGTGCCAGCAGTTACGGGTTCCGGGGCGTAGATACGCAGTATTTT
CASSYGFRGVDTQYF
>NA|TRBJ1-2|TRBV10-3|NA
TGTGCCACCCGAAGGGCGGGCGGCTACACCTTC
CATRRAGGYTF
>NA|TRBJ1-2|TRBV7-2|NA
TGTGCCAGCAGCTTAGGTGGTTACAACTATGGCTACACCTTC
CASSLGGYNYGYTF
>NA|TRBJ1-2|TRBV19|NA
TGTGCCAGTAGTTTCGGTCAGTCGGACGGCTACACCTTC
CASSFGQSDGYTF
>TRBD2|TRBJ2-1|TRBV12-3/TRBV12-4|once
TGTGCCAGCAGCAAGACTAGCTCGAGGTTCTTC
CASSKTSSRFF
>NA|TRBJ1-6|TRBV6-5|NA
TGTGCCAGCAGGCCCTCTTTTTATAATTCACCCCTCCACTTT
CASRPSFYNSPLHF
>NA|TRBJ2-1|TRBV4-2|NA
TGTGCCAGCAGCCCAATCAACCGGGGTTACAATGAGCAGTTCTTC
CASSPINRGYNEQFF
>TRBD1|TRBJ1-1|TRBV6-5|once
TGTGCCAGCAACTCCGGGACAGACTTCCGACGAGCTTTCTTT
CASNSGTDFRRAFF
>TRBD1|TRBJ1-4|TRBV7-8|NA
TGTGCCAGCAGCTCCCGACAGGGGGCGCATGAAAAACTGTTTTTT
CASSSRQGAHEKLFF
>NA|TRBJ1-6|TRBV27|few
TGTGCCAGCAGTTTAAGGGCAGATAGTACCTATAATTCACCCCTCCACTTT
CASSLRADSTYNSPLHF
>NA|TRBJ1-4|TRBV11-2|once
TGTGCCAGCAGCTTAGGGGCCAGCCCTCCTAATGAAAAACTGTTTTTT
CASSLGASPPNEKLFF
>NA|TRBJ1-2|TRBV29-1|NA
TGCAGCGTTGAAGCTGTACATGCTAACTATGGCTACACCTTC
CSVEAVHANYGYTF
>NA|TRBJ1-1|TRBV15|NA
TGTGCCACCAGCAGAGATCAGTGGGAGGGCACTGAAGCTTTCTTT
CATSRDQWEGTEAFF
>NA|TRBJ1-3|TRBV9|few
TGTGCCAGCAGCGTAGGGCAGGCTGGAAACACCATATATTTT
CASSVGQAGNTIYF
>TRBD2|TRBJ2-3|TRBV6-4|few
TGTGCCAGCAGTGACGGGACTAGCGGGGCAGATACGCAGTATTTT
CASSDGTSGADTQYF
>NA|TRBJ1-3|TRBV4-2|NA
TGTGCCAGCAGCCAAGCCCCCCTCGGTCAAAACACCATATATTTT
CASSQAPLGQNTIYF
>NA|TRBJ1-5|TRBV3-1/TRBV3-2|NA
TGTGCCAGCAGCCACCAGGGGCGCGGTCAGCCCCAGCATTTT
CASSHQGRGQPQHF
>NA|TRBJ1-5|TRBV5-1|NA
TGCGCCAGCAGCTACACTTATTCCCTCCGGTTCAATCAGCCCCAGCATTTT
CASSYTYSLRFNQPQHF
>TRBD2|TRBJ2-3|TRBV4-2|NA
TGTGCCAGCAGCCAAGTTTTTCGGGCCGGAGCGGGGGGCACAGATACGCAGTATTTT
CASSQVFRAGAGGTDTQYF
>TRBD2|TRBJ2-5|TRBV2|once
TGTGCCAGCAGCGCCGGGACTAGCGTGGAGACCCAGTACTTC
CASSAGTSVETQYF
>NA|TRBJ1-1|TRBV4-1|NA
TGCGCCAGCAGCCAGGAGAGGATCAACGGCCACACTGAAGCTTTCTTT
CASSQERINGHTEAFF
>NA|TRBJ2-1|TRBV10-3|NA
TGTGCCATCAGTTCCCGGGGAGCGAACTCCTACAATGAGCAGTTCTTC
CAISSRGANSYNEQFF
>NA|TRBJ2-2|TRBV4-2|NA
TGTGCCAGCAGCCACGGAGGGGGTTCTGTCACCGGGGAGCTGTTTTTT
CASSHGGGSVTGELFF
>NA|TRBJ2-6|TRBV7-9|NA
TGTGCCAGCAGGACCGTCACTGGGGCCAACGTCCTGACTTTC
CASRTVTGANVLTF
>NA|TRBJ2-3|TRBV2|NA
TGTGCCAGCAGTGGTCAGGGTGATACGCAGTATTTT
CASSGQGDTQYF
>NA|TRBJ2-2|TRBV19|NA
TGTGCCAGTAGCGTCCTCGGGATCCGGAGCGGGGAGCTGTTTTTT
CASSVLGIRSGELFF
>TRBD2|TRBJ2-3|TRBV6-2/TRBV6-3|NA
TGTGCCAGCAGTACAGGAAGCGGGGACACAGATACGCAGTATTTT
CASSTGSGDTDTQYF
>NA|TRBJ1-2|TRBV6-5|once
TGTGCCAGCAGCAACCGGCAGGCAGGGACTTATGGCTACACCTTC
CASSNRQAGTYGYTF
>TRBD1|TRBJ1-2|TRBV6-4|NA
TGTGCCAGCAGTGACCGAAACAGGGGGGTTAGCTATGGCTACACCTTC
CASSDRNRGVSYGYTF
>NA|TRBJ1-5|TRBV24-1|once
TGTGCCACCAAGGAGAGCAATCAGCCCCAGCATTTT
CATKESNQPQHF
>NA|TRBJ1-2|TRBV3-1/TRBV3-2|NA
TGTGCCAGCAGCCAACCTAAAGGACTGGTATATGGCTACACCTTC
CASSQPKGLVYGYTF
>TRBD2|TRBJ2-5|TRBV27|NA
TGTGCCAGCAGTGATGGACTAGCGGGAGGAATCCAAGAGACCCAGTACTTC
CASSDGLAGGIQETQYF
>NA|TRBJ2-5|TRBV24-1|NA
TGTGCCACCAGCAGGGGAGGCCAAGAGACCCAGTACTTC
CATSRGGQETQYF
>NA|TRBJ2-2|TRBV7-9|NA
TGTGCCAGCAGCTCCCCCGCGGCAGGGGAGCTGTTTTTT
CASSSPAAGELFF
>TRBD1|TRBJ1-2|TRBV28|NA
TGTGCCAGCAGCTCGCCGGGACAGGGTAACTATGGCTACACCTTC
CASSSPGQGNYGYTF
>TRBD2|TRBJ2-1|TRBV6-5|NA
TGTGCCAGCAGTTTAGCGGGAGAGCGGGACGAGCAGTTCTTC
CASSLAGERDEQFF
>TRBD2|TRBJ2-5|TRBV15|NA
TGTGCCACCAGCAGAGATGCTAGCGGGACGAAGACCCAGTACTTC
CATSRDASGTKTQYF
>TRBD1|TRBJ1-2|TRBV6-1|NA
TGTGCCAGCAGTGAATCGGGACAGGGAATCTATGGCTACACCTTC
CASSESGQGIYGYTF